This T cell receptor (beta chain) was obtained from a study of blood T cell repertoires in COVID-19. Study context: From the United States, Italy and Spain came samples of acute and convalescent COVID-19. T cells, B-cell-depleted T cells, or PBMCs provided the cDNA or gDNA that served as material.

In the original processing: Using reference gene primer amplification, nucleated cell counts were estimated. Measured with immunoSEQ multiplex PCR; TCRdb has only the in-frame clones, and not every one. The DNA was the basis for D and trimming; V, J and clone size are from that table. This sample yields approximately 100,000 clones, of which more than 75% are seen a single time; approximately 26% belongs to the top ten. This CDR3 region has 16 residues. Germline assignment: CDR1 ENHRY and CDR2 SYGVKD. Trimming removed 5 bases from V and 3 bases from J, with 16 bases in between. The origin of this receptor is a man aged 55 to 69 with acute or convalescent COVID-19. Sequencing was carried out using peripheral blood. The chain links TRBV10-3 to TRBJ2-2; D might be TRBD2 (6 bases). CDR3 DNA: TGTGCCATCAGTCGTTGGGGGACTGGGGACACCGGGGAGCTGTTTTTT. Translation gives CAISRWGTGDTGELFF.